This entry features one T cell receptor beta chain sequence. This sample was taken from a study of technical replicates of blood from several donors. Sequenced by immunoSEQ multiplex PCR; TCRdb stores in-frame clones only, minus some. This sample has more than 55,000 clones, with roughly nine tenths found just once. V lost 3 bases to trimming and J lost 5 bases, with 15 bases between them. The CDR3 is 15 amino acids. Per germline, CDR1 SGHAT and CDR2 FQNNGV. The chain recombines TRBV11-2 with TRBJ2-3; D may be TRBD2 (6 bases). The sequencing sample was made of T cells isolated from PBMCs. The receptor was isolated from a human donor in good health. CDR3 in amino acids: CASSFLAGSEDTQYF. CDR3 nucleotide sequence: TGTGCCAGCAGCTTTTTGGCGGGATCAGAAGATACGCAGTATTTT.